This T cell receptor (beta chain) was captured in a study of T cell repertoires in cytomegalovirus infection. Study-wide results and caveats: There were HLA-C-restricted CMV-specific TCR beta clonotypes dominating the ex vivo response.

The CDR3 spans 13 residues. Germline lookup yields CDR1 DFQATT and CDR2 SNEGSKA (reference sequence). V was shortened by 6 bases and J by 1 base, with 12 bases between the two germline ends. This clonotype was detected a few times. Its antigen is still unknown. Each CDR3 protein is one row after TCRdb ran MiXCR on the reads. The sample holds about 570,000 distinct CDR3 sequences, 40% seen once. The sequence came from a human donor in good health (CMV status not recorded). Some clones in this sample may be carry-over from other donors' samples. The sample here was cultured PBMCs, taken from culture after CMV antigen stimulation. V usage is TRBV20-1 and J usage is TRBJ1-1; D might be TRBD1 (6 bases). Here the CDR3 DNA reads TGCAGTGCCCAGAAGGACAGGAACACTGAAGCTTTCTTT. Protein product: CSAQKDRNTEAFF.